Shown below are 15 T cell receptor beta chains from a single sample sequenced in a study of molecular identifiers for immune sequencing clone quantification. One entry per CDR3 protein, called by TCRdb with MiXCR from the PCR reads. The data contain several thousand distinct CDR3 sequences, roughly 14% of them singletons. The sequenced sample was naive CD8+ T cells from blood, with Jurkat cell RNA spiked in. Subset reported: FACS-sorted CD8+CD4-CCR7+CD45RA+ naive T cells. These receptors were collected from a human donor in good health. Some libraries in this study had Jurkat cell RNA spiked in.

This clonotype appeared a few times. The chain has TRBV29-1 and TRBJ2-7; D is unclear. This CDR3 contains 13 residues. Trimming removed 7 bases at V and 6 bases at J, with 19 bases between. Germline CDR1 is SQVTM and CDR2 is ANQGSEA. The CDR3 bases are TGCAGCGGCACAACTTCCTCCGACGGCGAGCAGTACTTC. It translates to CSGTTSSDGEQYF.

Many counts were recorded for this clonotype. A junction end diverges from the germline sequence, so it may reflect a read error. The V and J genes are TRBV5-4 and TRBJ2-1; D is undetermined. Germline V CDR1 and CDR2: SGHNT, YYREEE (reference sequence). This CDR3 is built from 11 residues. CDR3 DNA: TGTGCCAGCAGCTCGACCGCGTGGTCGGTCTTC. It codes for CASSSTAWSVF.

By sample share, this clonotype is medium-sized. This sequence joins TRBV27 and TRBJ1-1; the match to TRBD1 covers 7 bases. Trimming cost V 5 bases and J 4 bases; bases outside gene matches: 7. The CDR3 is 14 residues long. Germline lookup yields CDR1 MNHEY and CDR2 SMNVEV (reference sequence). The CDR3 DNA sequence: TGTGCCAGCAGTACGACAGGGACCCTCACTGAAGCTTTCTTT. It codes for CASSTTGTLTEAFF.

The sample holds many counts of this clonotype. The chain joins TRBV11-2 to TRBJ1-1, with D perhaps matching TRBD1 (6 bases). Germline V gene lookup returns CDR1 SGHAT and CDR2 FQNNGV. This CDR3 has 11 amino acids. Trimming pared 5 bases from V and 12 bases from J, leaving 13 bases between. Here the CDR3 reads CASSQTGWTFF. The CDR3 region has the DNA TGTGCCAGCAGCCAGACAGGCTGGACTTTCTTT.

Relative to its sample, this clonotype is medium-sized. The rearrangement links TRBV11-3 to TRBJ2-1; D possibly corresponds to TRBD2 (6 bases). V was clipped by 5 bases and J by 2 bases, with 13 bases between them. CDR1 and CDR2 from the germline V gene are SGHNT and YENEEA. CDR3 length equals 15 residues. CDR3 bases: TGTGCCAGCAGCCCCGGCGGGGATACCTACAATGAGCAGTTCTTC. Translated: CASSPGGDTYNEQFF. The whole variable domain, filled in from reference TRBV11-3 and TRBJ2-1, reads EAGVVQSPRYKIIEKKQPVAFWCNPISGHNTLYWYLQNLGQGPELLIRYENEEAVDDSQLPKDRFSAERLKGVDSTLKIQPAELGDSAVYLCASSPGGDTYNEQFFGPGTRLTVL.

This clonotype has a count of ten or more. This chain joins TRBV23-1 and TRBJ2-1; possible D gene TRBD2, 5 bases. TRBV23-1 has ORF status, its function being uncertain. This CDR3 spans 17 amino acids. The V and J ends lost 3 bases and 10 bases respectively, with 25 bases between them. The chain's CDR3 is CASSHKTGKDDRKEQFF. The CDR3 bases are TGCGCCAGCAGTCATAAGACGGGAAAGGACGATCGCAAAGAGCAGTTCTTC.

This clonotype has ten or more counts. The chain joins TRBV10-3 to TRBJ2-3; D remains unclear. CDR1 and CDR2 from the germline V gene are ENHRY and SYGVKD. The CDR3 loop spans 13 amino acids. Trimming shortened V by 3 bases and J by 6 bases, and 10 bases separated the two germline ends. CDR3 coding DNA: TGTGCCATCAGTGATTTTCCAACTGATACGCAGTATTTT. It is translated as CAISDFPTDTQYF.

This clonotype came up many times. The chain recombines TRBV11-2 with TRBJ2-6; no firm D call. This CDR3 spans 16 amino acids. The V end was cut by 3 bases, the J end by 0 bases, with 9 bases between. Per the germline V gene, CDR1 is SGHAT and CDR2 is FQNNGV. The CDR3 sequence is CASSFYPDSGANVLTF. The CDR3 DNA sequence: TGTGCCAGCAGCTTTTATCCGGACTCTGGGGCCAACGTCCTGACTTTC.

The chain joins TRBV28 to TRBJ2-3; D tentatively fits TRBD1 or TRBD2 (5 bases each). This CDR3 spans 15 amino acids. V lost 6 bases, J lost 8 bases, and 21 bases lay in between. Per germline, CDR1 MDHEN and CDR2 SYDVKM. CDR3 protein: CASSWPGQSTGTQYF. DNA of the CDR3: TGTGCCAGCAGCTGGCCGGGGCAGAGCACGGGTACGCAGTATTTT.

This clonotype was seen many times. This sequence joins TRBV18 and TRBJ2-6; no definite D call. Germline assignment: CDR1 KGHSH and CDR2 LQKENI. Trimming took 2 bases from V and 0 from J, leaving 11 bases between them. The CDR3 runs 17 residues. The CDR3 nucleotides are TGTGCCAGCTCACCAAATCCCCTAAGCTCTGGGGCCAACGTCCTGACTTTC. As protein: CASSPNPLSSGANVLTF.

Details on this clonotype: One base away lies a much larger clone, so this may be a sequencing read error. The chain employs TRBV2 and TRBJ2-7; D uncertain. Germline V lookup: CDR1 SNHLY, CDR2 FYNNEI. The ends were cut back, 6 bases at V and 6 bases at J, with 18 bases in the middle. CDR3 size: 14 residues. The CDR3 loop is CASRPGPMTPEQYF. CDR3 coding DNA: TGTGCCAGCAGACCGGGCCCGATGACCCCCGAGCAGTACTTC.

There are many counts of this clonotype. The chain recombines TRBV11-2 with TRBJ1-1, with a tentative D call TRBD1 (5 bases). This CDR3 has 15 amino acids. Trimming left V 1 base short and J 0 bases short, with 9 bases between. CDR1 and CDR2 (germline): SGHAT, FQNNGV. CDR3 DNA sequence: TGTGCCAGCAGCTTAGCGGGGGATATGAACACTGAAGCTTTCTTT. This codes for CASSLAGDMNTEAFF.

In its sample, this clonotype was seen many times. The chain uses TRBV9 and TRBJ1-3; perhaps TRBD1 as D (5 bases). The germline gives CDR1 SGDLS, CDR2 YYNGEE. V was clipped by 3 bases and J by 4 bases, with 17 bases between them. The length of the CDR3 is 16 residues. Written as DNA, the CDR3 is TGTGCCAGCAGCGCCAACAGGAGGGGTGCGGGAAACACCATATATTTT. This encodes CASSANRRGAGNTIYF.

Only a few counts were recorded for this clonotype. This could be a read error, since a much larger clone is one nucleotide away. The chain employs TRBV15 and TRBJ1-1; possibly TRBD1 for D (5 bases). Germline CDR1 and CDR2: LNHNV and YYDKDF (reference sequence). The CDR3 has 14 residues. The CDR3 bases are TGTGCCGCCAGCAGAGATCGACAGACCACTGAAGCTTTCTTT. Its translation is CAASRDRQTTEAFF.

In this sample, this clonotype is medium-sized (0.01 to 0.1%). The rearrangement uses TRBV6-1 and TRBJ1-5, with D hard to call. V lost 8 bases and J 0 bases, leaving 5 bases between the germline ends. CDR3 length: 12 amino acids. Germline V gene sequence: CDR1 MNHNS, CDR2 SASEGT. CDR3 in amino acids: CASESSNQPQHF. Written as DNA, the CDR3 is TGTGCCAGCGAAAGTAGCAATCAGCCCCAGCATTTT.